The 17 T cell receptor beta chains below were found in one sample sequenced in a study of Ad26.COV2.S vaccination and SARS-CoV-2 variants. The method was immunoSEQ multiplex PCR; TCRdb's version includes in-frame clones alone and lacks a portion of them. The sample holds hundreds of thousands of clones, 89% seen once. Treatment noted: some 20 received Ad26.COV2.S at low or high dose, single or two shots; 5 received placebo; per-sample allocation not given. The study sampled participants on day 63 after the first vaccine or placebo injection. This specimen was peripheral blood, taken in a trial of Ad26.COV2.S vaccine versus placebo. Every receptor here comes from a person between 18 and 65 years old who received the Ad26.COV2.S COVID-19 vaccine or a placebo.

The chain recombines TRBV5-1 with TRBJ2-5, with 7 bases aligning to TRBD2. V dropped 4 bases and J dropped 4; count of bases not matched to a gene: 13. This CDR3 comprises 16 residues. CDR1 and CDR2 from the germline V gene are SGHRS and YFSETQ. The CDR3 nucleotides read TGCGCCAGCAGCGCGGCCCCTTCTAGCGGAGCAGAGACCCAGTACTTC. It is translated as CASSAAPSSGAETQYF.

This clone was seen only a few times. The gene calls are TRBV7-9 and TRBJ1-2, with D unresolved. CDR3 length: 15 residues. Germline V lookup: CDR1 SEHNR, CDR2 FQNEAQ (reference sequence). Trimming removed 1 base at V and 8 bases at J, with 17 bases between. The CDR3 sequence: CASSLDVQWAEGYTF. The CDR3 nucleotides read TGTGCCAGCAGCTTAGACGTACAGTGGGCGGAGGGCTACACCTTC.

The chain joins TRBV6-2 or TRBV6-3 to TRBJ2-7, with D tentatively TRBD1 (5 bases). V dropped 2 bases and J dropped 3 bases, with 17 bases sitting between them. Looked up from germline, CDR1 is MNHEY and CDR2 is SVGEGT. This CDR3 has 16 amino acids. CDR3 amino acids: CASSYGPGHSLYEQYF. In DNA form, the CDR3 reads TGTGCCAGCAGTTACGGACCAGGACACTCCCTCTACGAGCAGTACTTC.

The chain links TRBV15 to TRBJ2-7, with D possibly TRBD2 on 5 matching bases. This CDR3 contains 16 residues. Germline V gene sequence: CDR1 LNHNV, CDR2 YYDKDF (reference sequence). V lost 0 bases, J lost 4 bases, and 16 bases lay in between. The CDR3 DNA reads TGTGCCACCAGCAGAGAGGAAGGCGGGCGCTGGTACGAGCAGTACTTC. Translation: CATSREEGGRWYEQYF.

The chain links TRBV7-9 to TRBJ2-3; no clear D. CDR3 length: 13 residues. From germline, CDR1 is SEHNR and CDR2 FQNEAQ (reference sequence). The V end was cut by 1 base, the J end by 6 bases, with 8 bases between. The CDR3 DNA reads as TGTGCCAGCAGCTTAGGGGAATGGGATACGCAGTATTTT. This encodes CASSLGEWDTQYF.

The chain uses TRBV6-2 or TRBV6-3 and TRBJ1-1; weak D call: TRBD1 (6 bases). The V gene lost 6 bases and the J gene lost 5 bases, with 22 bases spanning the gap. The germline V gene encodes CDR1 MNHEY and CDR2 SVGEGT. CDR3 size: 16 residues. CDR3 in amino acids: CASSPTSQGRWTEAFF. The CDR3, as DNA: TGTGCCAGCAGCCCTACATCCCAGGGGCGGTGGACTGAAGCTTTCTTT.

The chain uses TRBV27 and TRBJ2-3, with D unclear. The germline V gene has CDR1 MNHEY and CDR2 SMNVEV (reference sequence). V was shortened by 11 bases and J by 4 bases, with 16 bases between the two germline ends. This CDR3 is built from 13 residues. CDR3 protein: CAARKDGADTQYF. CDR3 DNA: TGTGCCGCCCGGAAGGATGGAGCAGATACGCAGTATTTT.

This clone showed up just once. The gene calls are TRBV5-5 and TRBJ2-2; D not resolved. V lost 4 bases and J 6 bases, leaving 16 bases between the germline ends. The CDR3 length is 15 residues. The germline gives CDR1 SGHKS, CDR2 YYEKEE (reference sequence). The CDR3 loop reads CASSPRSEAPGELFF. CDR3 DNA: TGTGCCAGCAGCCCCCGGTCCGAGGCACCCGGGGAGCTGTTTTTT. The full variable domain, rest sourced from reference TRBV5-5 and TRBJ2-2, is DAGVTQSPTHLIKTRGQQVTLRCSPISGHKSVSWYQQVLGQGPQFIFQYYEKEERGRGNFPDRFSARQFPNYSSELNVNALLLGDSALYLCASSPRSEAPGELFFGEGSRLTVL.

The CDR3 bases are TGCGCCAGCAGCCTGGGCTATCTCCCCACTGAAGCTTTCTTT. Translating gives CASSLGYLPTEAFF. The J gene is TRBJ1-1, the V gene TRBV5-1, with D unclear. Trimming took 4 bases from V and 4 from J, leaving 14 bases between them. This CDR3 comprises 14 residues. Germline V CDR1 and CDR2: SGHRS, YFSETQ.

The chain links TRBV5-1 to TRBJ2-3, with D possibly matching TRBD2 (6 bases). This CDR3 region has 14 residues. V was shortened by 1 base and J by 4 bases, with 10 bases between the two germline ends. The germline V gene encodes CDR1 SGHRS and CDR2 YFSETQ. This chain's CDR3 is CASSLPSEPDTQYF. CDR3 coding DNA: TGCGCCAGCAGCTTGCCTAGCGAACCAGATACGCAGTATTTT.

This clone was seen more than once but under ten times. This chain connects TRBV5-1 to TRBJ2-7; D may be TRBD2 (7 bases). Germline V gene lookup returns CDR1 SGHRS and CDR2 YFSETQ. The germline V and J ends were trimmed by 4 bases and 3 bases, with 20 bases remaining between them. This CDR3 comprises 16 residues. CDR3 in DNA: TGCGCCAGCAGCCCCTGGGGGGGCGGGACTGACTACGAGCAGTACTTC. Residues: CASSPWGGGTDYEQYF.

The CDR3 loop reads CASSLDKTDTQYF. Here the CDR3 DNA reads TGTGCCAGCAGTTTGGACAAGACAGATACGCAGTATTTT. The J gene is TRBJ2-3, the V gene TRBV6-6; weak D call: TRBD1 (5 bases). CDR3 length equals 13 residues. With 4 bases removed from V and 3 bases from J, the gap between germline ends came to 8 bases. CDR1 MNHNY and CDR2 SVGAGI come from the germline V gene (reference sequence).

The rearrangement uses TRBV5-1 and TRBJ2-5; 7 nucleotides align to TRBD1. V trimming: 1 base; J trimming: 3 bases; junction bases outside the gene matches: 6. The germline V gene has CDR1 SGHRS and CDR2 YFSETQ. CDR3 size: 15 residues. Here the CDR3 DNA reads TGCGCCAGCAGCTTGTCCGGGACAGTGGAAGAGACCCAGTACTTC. Its translation: CASSLSGTVEETQYF.

In its sample, this clone was seen once. V and J are TRBV29-1 and TRBJ2-3; no reliable D call. CDR1 is SQVTM and CDR2 is ANQGSEA in the germline V gene. The CDR3 sequence is 8 residues long. Between the trimmed V and J ends, which lost 4 bases and 14 bases, there was a span of 7 bases. DNA of the CDR3: TGCAGCGTTGGGGTAGGGTATTTT. As protein: CSVGVGYF.

This chain joins TRBV24-1 and TRBJ2-3; D might be TRBD1 or TRBD2, each matching 5 bases. This CDR3 is built from 15 residues. Trimming removed 4 bases from V and 0 bases from J, with 10 bases in between. Looked up from germline, CDR1 is KGHDR and CDR2 is SFDVKD. CDR3 amino acids: CATSDQRGSTDTQYF. The CDR3, as DNA: TGTGCCACCAGTGACCAGAGGGGTAGCACAGATACGCAGTATTTT.

The CDR3 nucleotides are TGTGCCACCAGCAGAGATTGGAGGGAGCTGAAACATACGCAGTATTTT. Residues: CATSRDWRELKHTQYF. J is TRBJ2-3 and V is TRBV15, with D tentatively TRBD2 (6 bases). V lost 0 bases and J 7 bases, leaving 17 bases between the germline ends. Per the germline V gene, CDR1 is LNHNV and CDR2 is YYDKDF (reference sequence). The CDR3 length is 16 residues.

The chain links TRBV30 to TRBJ2-7; no definite D call. This CDR3 has 15 residues. CDR1 and CDR2 from the germline V gene are GTSNPN and SVGIG (reference sequence). V lost 3 bases to trimming and J lost 2 bases, with 17 bases between them. As DNA, the CDR3 is TGTGCCTGGAGATATTTTCCGGACGGCCCCTACGAGCAGTACTTC. Its translation is CAWRYFPDGPYEQYF.